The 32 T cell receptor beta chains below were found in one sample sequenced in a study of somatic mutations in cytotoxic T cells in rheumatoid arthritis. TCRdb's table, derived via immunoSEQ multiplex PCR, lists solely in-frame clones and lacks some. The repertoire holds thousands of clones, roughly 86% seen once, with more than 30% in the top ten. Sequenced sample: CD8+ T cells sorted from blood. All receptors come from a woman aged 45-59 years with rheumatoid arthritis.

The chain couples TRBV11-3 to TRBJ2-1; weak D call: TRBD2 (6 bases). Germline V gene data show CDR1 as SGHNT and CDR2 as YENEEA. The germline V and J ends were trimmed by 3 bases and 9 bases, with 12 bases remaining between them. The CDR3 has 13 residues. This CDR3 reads CASSFFVGGEQFF. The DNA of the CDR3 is TGTGCCAGCAGCTTTTTTGTGGGGGGTGAGCAGTTCTTC.

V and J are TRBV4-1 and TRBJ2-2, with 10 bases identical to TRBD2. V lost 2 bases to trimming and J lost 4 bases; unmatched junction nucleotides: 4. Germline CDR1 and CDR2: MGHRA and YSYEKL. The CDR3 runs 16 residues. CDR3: CASSQQLAGSTGELFF. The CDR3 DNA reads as TGCGCCAGCAGCCAACAACTAGCGGGGAGCACCGGGGAGCTGTTTTTT.

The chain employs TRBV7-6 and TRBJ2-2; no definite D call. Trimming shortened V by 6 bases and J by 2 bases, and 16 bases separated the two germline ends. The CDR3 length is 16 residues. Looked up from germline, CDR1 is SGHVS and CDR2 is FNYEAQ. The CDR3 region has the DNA TGTGCCAGCAGTCCCAAGTCAGGTTTAAACACCGGGGAGCTGTTTTTT. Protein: CASSPKSGLNTGELFF.

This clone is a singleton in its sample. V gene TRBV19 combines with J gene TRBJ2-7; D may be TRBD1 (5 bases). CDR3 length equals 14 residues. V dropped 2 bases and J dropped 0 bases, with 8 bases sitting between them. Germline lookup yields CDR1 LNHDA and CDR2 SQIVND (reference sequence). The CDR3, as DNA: TGTGCCAGTAGTATAAGCGACAGCTCCTACGAGCAGTACTTC. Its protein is CASSISDSSYEQYF.

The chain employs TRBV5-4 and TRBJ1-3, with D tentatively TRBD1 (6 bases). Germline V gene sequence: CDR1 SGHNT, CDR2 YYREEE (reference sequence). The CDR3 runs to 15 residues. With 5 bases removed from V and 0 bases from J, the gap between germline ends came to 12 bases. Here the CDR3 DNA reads TGTGCCAGCAGTGGGGACACCCTCTCTGGAAACACCATATATTTT. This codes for CASSGDTLSGNTIYF.

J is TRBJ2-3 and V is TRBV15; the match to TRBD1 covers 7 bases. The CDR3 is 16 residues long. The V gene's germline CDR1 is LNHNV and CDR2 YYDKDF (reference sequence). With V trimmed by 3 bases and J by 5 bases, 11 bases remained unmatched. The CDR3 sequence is CATSSDRVGPGDTQYF. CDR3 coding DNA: TGTGCCACCAGCAGTGACAGGGTGGGGCCCGGAGATACGCAGTATTTT.

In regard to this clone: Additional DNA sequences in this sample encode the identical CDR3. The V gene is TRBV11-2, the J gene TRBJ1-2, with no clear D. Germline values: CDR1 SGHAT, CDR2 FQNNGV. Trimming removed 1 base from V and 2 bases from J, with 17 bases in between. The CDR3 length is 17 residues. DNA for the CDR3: TGTGCCAGCAGCTTAGGTCCTTACCGCGCGATAAACTATGGCTACACCTTC. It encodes CASSLGPYRAINYGYTF.

The CDR3 region has the DNA TGTGCCAGCAGTTTATTAGCGGGGGGGGCTTTAGATACGCAGTATTTT. It is translated as CASSLLAGGALDTQYF. This chain links TRBV27 with TRBJ2-3, with TRBD2 matching 11 bases. This CDR3 is built from 16 residues. Trimming took 1 base from V and 5 from J; bases not matched to a gene: 5. Looked up from germline, CDR1 is MNHEY and CDR2 is SMNVEV (reference sequence).

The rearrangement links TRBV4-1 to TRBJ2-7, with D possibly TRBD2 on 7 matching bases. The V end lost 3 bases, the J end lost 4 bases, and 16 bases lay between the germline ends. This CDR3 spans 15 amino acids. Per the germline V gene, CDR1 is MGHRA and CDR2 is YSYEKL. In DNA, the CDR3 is TGCGCCAGCAGCCAGGGAGGGGGGGTTTTTTACGAGCAGTACTTC. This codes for CASSQGGGVFYEQYF.

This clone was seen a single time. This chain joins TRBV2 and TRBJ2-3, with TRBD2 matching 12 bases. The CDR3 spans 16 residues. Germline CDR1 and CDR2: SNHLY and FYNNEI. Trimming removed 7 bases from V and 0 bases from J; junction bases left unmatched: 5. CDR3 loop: CASKLTSGGSTDTQYF. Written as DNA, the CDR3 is TGTGCCAGCAAATTAACTAGCGGGGGGAGCACAGATACGCAGTATTTT.

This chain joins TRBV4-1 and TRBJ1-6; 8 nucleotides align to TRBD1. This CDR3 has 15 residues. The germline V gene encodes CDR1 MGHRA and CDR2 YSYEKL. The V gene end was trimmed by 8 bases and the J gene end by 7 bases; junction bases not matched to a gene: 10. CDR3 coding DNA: TGCGCCAGCGCGGGTGGACAGGGCCAAAATTCACCCCTCCACTTT. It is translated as CASAGGQGQNSPLHF.

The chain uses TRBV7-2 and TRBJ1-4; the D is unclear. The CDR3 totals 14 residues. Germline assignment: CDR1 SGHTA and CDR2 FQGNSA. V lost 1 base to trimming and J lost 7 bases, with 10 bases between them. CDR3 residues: CASSLVYIGEKLFF. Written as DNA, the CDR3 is TGTGCCAGCAGCTTAGTCTATATCGGTGAAAAACTGTTTTTT.

The CDR3: CASSDVQRSPLHF. The CDR3 nucleotides are TGTGCCAGCAGTGATGTCCAGAGGTCACCCCTCCACTTT. This chain joins TRBV6-1 and TRBJ1-6; D ambiguous. Deletions cut 3 bases from V and 10 bases from J, with 10 bases between. Germline V gives CDR1 MNHNS, CDR2 SASEGT. CDR3 length: 13 residues.

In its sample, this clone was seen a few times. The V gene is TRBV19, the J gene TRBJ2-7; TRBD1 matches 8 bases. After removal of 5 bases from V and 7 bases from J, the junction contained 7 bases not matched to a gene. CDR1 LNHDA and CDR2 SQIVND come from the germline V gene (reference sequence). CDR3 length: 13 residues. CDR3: CASSLRTGNEQYF. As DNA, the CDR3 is TGTGCCAGTAGTCTACGGACAGGGAATGAGCAGTACTTC.

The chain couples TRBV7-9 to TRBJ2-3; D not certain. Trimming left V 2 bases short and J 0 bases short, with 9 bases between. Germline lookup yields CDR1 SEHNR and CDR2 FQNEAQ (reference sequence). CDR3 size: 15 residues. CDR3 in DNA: TGTGCCAGCAGCTTATGGCAGCGAAGCACAGATACGCAGTATTTT. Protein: CASSLWQRSTDTQYF.

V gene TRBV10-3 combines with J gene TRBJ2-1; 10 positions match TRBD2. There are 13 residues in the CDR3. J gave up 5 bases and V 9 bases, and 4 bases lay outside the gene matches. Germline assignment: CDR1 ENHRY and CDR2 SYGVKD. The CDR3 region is CAILAGADNEQFF. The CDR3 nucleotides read TGTGCCATTCTAGCGGGGGCCGACAATGAGCAGTTCTTC.

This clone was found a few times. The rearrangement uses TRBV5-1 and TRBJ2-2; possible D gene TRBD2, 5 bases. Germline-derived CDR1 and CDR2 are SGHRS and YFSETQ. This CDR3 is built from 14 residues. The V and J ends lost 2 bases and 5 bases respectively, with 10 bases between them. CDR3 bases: TGCGCCAGCAGCTTAATCGGGGAAACCGGGGAGCTGTTTTTT. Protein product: CASSLIGETGELFF.

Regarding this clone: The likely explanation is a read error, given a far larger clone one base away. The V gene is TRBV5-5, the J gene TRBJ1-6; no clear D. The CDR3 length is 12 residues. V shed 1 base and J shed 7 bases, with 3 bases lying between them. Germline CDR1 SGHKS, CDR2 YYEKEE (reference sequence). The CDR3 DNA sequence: TGTGCCAGCAGCTTGCTCAATTCACCCCTCCACTTT. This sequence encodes CASSLLNSPLHF.

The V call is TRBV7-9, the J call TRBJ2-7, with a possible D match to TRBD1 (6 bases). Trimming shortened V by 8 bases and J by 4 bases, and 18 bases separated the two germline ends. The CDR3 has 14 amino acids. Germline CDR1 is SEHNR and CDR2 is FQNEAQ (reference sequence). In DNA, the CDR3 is TGTGCCAGCGGACCCGGGACAACTATATACGAGCAGTACTTC. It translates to CASGPGTTIYEQYF. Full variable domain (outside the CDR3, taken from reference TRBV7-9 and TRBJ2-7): DTGVSQNPRHKITKRGQNVTFRCDPISEHNRLYWYRQTLGQGPEFLTYFQNEAQLEKSRLLSDRFSAERPKGSFSTLEIQRTEQGDSAMYLCASGPGTTIYEQYFGPGTRLTVT.

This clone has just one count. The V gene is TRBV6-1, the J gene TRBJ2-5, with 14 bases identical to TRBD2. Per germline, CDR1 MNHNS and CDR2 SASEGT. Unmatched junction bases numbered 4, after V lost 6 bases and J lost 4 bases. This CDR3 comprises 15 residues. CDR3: CASSLGTSGGETQYF. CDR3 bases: TGTGCCAGCAGCCTTGGGACTAGCGGGGGAGAGACCCAGTACTTC.

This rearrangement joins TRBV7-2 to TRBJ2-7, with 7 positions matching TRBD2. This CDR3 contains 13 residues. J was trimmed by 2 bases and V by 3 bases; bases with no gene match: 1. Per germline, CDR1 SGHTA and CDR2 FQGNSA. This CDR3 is CASSLAGAYEQYF. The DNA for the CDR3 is TGTGCCAGCAGCTTGGCGGGGGCCTACGAGCAGTACTTC. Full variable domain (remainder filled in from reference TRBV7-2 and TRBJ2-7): GAGVSQSPSNKVTEKGKDVELRCDPISGHTALYWYRQSLGQGLEFLIYFQGNSAPDKSGLPSDRFSAERTGGSVSTLTIQRTQQEDSAVYLCASSLAGAYEQYFGPGTRLTVT.

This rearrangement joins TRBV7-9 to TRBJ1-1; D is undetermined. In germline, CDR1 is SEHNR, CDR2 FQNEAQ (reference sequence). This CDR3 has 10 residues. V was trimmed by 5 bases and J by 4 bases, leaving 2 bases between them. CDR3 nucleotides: TGTGCCAGCAGCCGCACTGAAGCTTTCTTT. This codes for CASSRTEAFF.

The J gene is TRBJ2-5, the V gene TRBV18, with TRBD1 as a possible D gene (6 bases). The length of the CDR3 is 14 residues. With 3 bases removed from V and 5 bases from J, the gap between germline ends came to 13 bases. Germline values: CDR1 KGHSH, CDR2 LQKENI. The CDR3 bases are TGTGCCAGCTCACCTACTACAGGGCTGGAGACCCAGTACTTC. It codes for CASSPTTGLETQYF.

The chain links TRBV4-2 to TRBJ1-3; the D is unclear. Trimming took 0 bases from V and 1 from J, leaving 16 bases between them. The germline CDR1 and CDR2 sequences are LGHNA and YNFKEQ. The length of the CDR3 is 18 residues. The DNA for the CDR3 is TGTGCCAGCAGCCAAGAAAGAGTGGAGGCAGGATCTGGAAACACCATATATTTT. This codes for CASSQERVEAGSGNTIYF.

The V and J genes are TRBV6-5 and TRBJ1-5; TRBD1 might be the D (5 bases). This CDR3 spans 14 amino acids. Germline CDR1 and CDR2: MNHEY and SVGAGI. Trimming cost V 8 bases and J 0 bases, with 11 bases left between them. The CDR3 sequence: CASGDRYSNQPQHF. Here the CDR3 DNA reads TGTGCCAGCGGAGACAGATATAGCAATCAGCCCCAGCATTTT.

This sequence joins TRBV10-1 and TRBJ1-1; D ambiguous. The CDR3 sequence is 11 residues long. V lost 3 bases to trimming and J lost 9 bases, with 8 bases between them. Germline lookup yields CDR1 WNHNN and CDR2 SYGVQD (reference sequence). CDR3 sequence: CASSDGVQAFF. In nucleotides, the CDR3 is TGCGCCAGCAGTGACGGGGTTCAAGCTTTCTTT.

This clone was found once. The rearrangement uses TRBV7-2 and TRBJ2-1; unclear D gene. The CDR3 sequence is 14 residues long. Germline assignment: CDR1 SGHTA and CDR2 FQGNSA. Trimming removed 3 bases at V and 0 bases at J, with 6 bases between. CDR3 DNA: TGTGCCAGCAGCTTGGGCTACTCCTACAATGAGCAGTTCTTC. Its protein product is CASSLGYSYNEQFF.

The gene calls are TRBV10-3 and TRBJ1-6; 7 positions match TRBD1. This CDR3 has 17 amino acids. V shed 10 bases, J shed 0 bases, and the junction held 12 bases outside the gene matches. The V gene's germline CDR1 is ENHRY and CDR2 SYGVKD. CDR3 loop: CATRQGPTSSYNSPLHF. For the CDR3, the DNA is TGTGCCACGAGACAGGGCCCCACTAGCTCCTATAATTCACCCCTCCACTTT.

The CDR3 region has the DNA TGTGCCAGCAGTGGTGAGACAGGGGGCTACAATGAGCAGTTCTTC. Residues: CASSGETGGYNEQFF. The chain combines TRBV6-1 with TRBJ2-1; 9 bases align to TRBD1. With V trimmed by 4 bases and J by 3 bases, 4 bases remained unmatched. CDR1 is MNHNS, CDR2 SASEGT, per germline. The CDR3 has 15 residues.

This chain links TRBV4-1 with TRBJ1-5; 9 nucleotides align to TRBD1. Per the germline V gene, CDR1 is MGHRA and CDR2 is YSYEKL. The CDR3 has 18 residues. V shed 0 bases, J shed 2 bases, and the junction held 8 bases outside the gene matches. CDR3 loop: CASSQDATGGGGNQPQHF. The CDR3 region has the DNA TGCGCCAGCAGCCAAGACGCGACAGGGGGGGGAGGCAATCAGCCCCAGCATTTT.

The DNA for the CDR3 is TGTGCCAGCAGCGCCACCGGGACAGCTTTCACCGGGGAGCTGTTTTTT. As protein: CASSATGTAFTGELFF. This chain connects TRBV7-6 to TRBJ2-2, with 7 bases aligning to TRBD1. Unmatched junction bases numbered 10, after V lost 5 bases and J lost 4 bases. Germline V lookup: CDR1 SGHVS, CDR2 FNYEAQ. The CDR3 totals 16 residues.

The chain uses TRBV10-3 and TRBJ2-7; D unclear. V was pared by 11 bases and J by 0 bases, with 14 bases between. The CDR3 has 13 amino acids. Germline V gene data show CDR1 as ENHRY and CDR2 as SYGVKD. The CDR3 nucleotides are TGTGCCGTAACCCCAGACTCCTCCTACGAGCAGTACTTC. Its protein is CAVTPDSSYEQYF.